A single sample is the source of the 11 T cell receptor beta chains below, sequenced in a study of blood T cell dynamics during melanoma immunotherapy. Clones were read by immunoSEQ multiplex PCR, and TCRdb kept only the in-frame ones, dropping some. The table shows roughly 6,800 clones, with approximately 80% occurring only once. The time point here: week 3, after first cycle of checkpoint inhibitor. The sample was blood, taken from a patient treated with checkpoint blockade. The receptors here all came from a human donor with melanoma.

J is TRBJ1-2 and V is TRBV6-6; D not resolved. Per the germline V gene, CDR1 is MNHNY and CDR2 is SVGAGI (reference sequence). The V and J ends lost 0 bases and 7 bases respectively, with 9 bases between them. CDR3 length: 13 residues. The CDR3 coding sequence is TGTGCCAGCAGTTACTCTTCGATGGGTGGCTACACCTTC. This gives the protein CASSYSSMGGYTF.

The chain joins TRBV28 to TRBJ2-7; maybe TRBD1 (7 bases). V was cut by 6 bases and J by 2 bases, with 14 bases left in between. Germline CDR1 MDHEN, CDR2 SYDVKM. This CDR3 is built from 14 residues. The CDR3 DNA is TGTGCCAGCAGCGGGGGACAGAGTACCTACGAGCAGTACTTC. Translation: CASSGGQSTYEQYF.

The chain carries TRBV6-1 and TRBJ2-3; 7 bases agree with TRBD1. J gave up 2 bases and V 5 bases, and 4 bases lay outside the gene matches. There are 14 residues in the CDR3. The germline V gene has CDR1 MNHNS and CDR2 SASEGT. Here the CDR3 DNA reads TGTGCCAGCAGTAGGGGGCCATACACAGATACGCAGTATTTT. Protein sequence: CASSRGPYTDTQYF.

The genes are TRBV9 and TRBJ2-2, with unresolved D. V was pared by 5 bases and J by 7 bases, with 12 bases between. This CDR3 has 13 amino acids. Germline assignment: CDR1 SGDLS and CDR2 YYNGEE. The CDR3 DNA is TGTGCCAGCAGGTCCCTAACTGGCGGGGAGCTGTTTTTT. Protein product: CASRSLTGGELFF.

The chain combines TRBV7-9 with TRBJ2-7, with 9 bases identical to TRBD2. CDR1 and CDR2 from the germline V gene are SEHNR and FQNEAQ (reference sequence). V was pared by 5 bases and J by 3 bases, with 8 bases of the junction left unmatched. CDR3 length: 15 residues. CDR3 sequence: CASSHPGLAVYEQYF. Written as DNA, the CDR3 is TGTGCCAGCAGCCATCCGGGACTAGCAGTCTACGAGCAGTACTTC. The variable domain in full, completed from reference TRBV7-9 and TRBJ2-7, reads DTGVSQNPRHKITKRGQNVTFRCDPISEHNRLYWYRQTLGQGPEFLTYFQNEAQLEKSRLLSDRFSAERPKGSFSTLEIQRTEQGDSAMYLCASSHPGLAVYEQYFGPGTRLTVT.

This clone was observed a single time. The chain is built from TRBV4-1 and TRBJ1-3; a weak D match, TRBD1 (5 bases). The CDR3 extends over 18 amino acids. Germline CDR1 is MGHRA and CDR2 is YSYEKL. Trimming left V 0 bases short and J 0 bases short, with 15 bases between. The CDR3 sequence: CASSQEPSDSVSGNTIYF. The CDR3, as DNA: TGCGCCAGCAGCCAAGAACCCAGTGACAGTGTCTCTGGAAACACCATATATTTT.

This rearrangement joins TRBV20-1 to TRBJ2-7; 9 nucleotides match TRBD1. The CDR3 is 11 residues long. Germline lookup yields CDR1 DFQATT and CDR2 SNEGSKA (reference sequence). Trimming took 6 bases from V and 6 from J; bases not matched to a gene: 3. CDR3 sequence: CSAGQGGEQYF. DNA for the CDR3: TGCAGTGCGGGACAGGGCGGCGAGCAGTACTTC.

The rearrangement links TRBV6-5 to TRBJ1-5; no firm D call. Germline V gene sequence: CDR1 MNHEY, CDR2 SVGAGI. The germline V and J ends were trimmed by 3 bases and 0 bases, with 3 bases remaining between them. CDR3 length equals 13 residues. The CDR3 sequence: CASSYGSNQPQHF. As DNA, the CDR3 is TGTGCCAGCAGTTATGGTAGCAATCAGCCCCAGCATTTT.

The rearrangement uses TRBV5-5 and TRBJ1-1; D remains ambiguous. With 0 bases removed from V and 10 bases from J, the gap between germline ends came to 10 bases. The CDR3 sequence is 12 residues long. CDR1 is SGHKS and CDR2 is YYEKEE in the germline V gene (reference sequence). DNA of the CDR3: TGTGCCAGCAGCTTGGAAGCTAGGACAGCTTTCTTT. Protein product: CASSLEARTAFF.

This chain connects TRBV6-6 to TRBJ2-2, with a possible D match to TRBD1 (6 bases). CDR3 size: 14 residues. CDR1 and CDR2 from the germline V gene are MNHNY and SVGAGI (reference sequence). The germline V and J ends were trimmed by 6 bases and 1 base, with 9 bases remaining between them. DNA for the CDR3: TGTGCCAGCAGCCCCAGGGGGAACACCGGGGAGCTGTTTTTT. As protein: CASSPRGNTGELFF.

This chain links TRBV5-1 with TRBJ2-7; 7 nucleotides agree with TRBD1. V gave up 0 bases and J gave up 4 bases; unmatched junction bases: 1. Germline V gene lookup returns CDR1 SGHRS and CDR2 YFSETQ. The CDR3 consists of 13 residues. Here the CDR3 reads CASSLARGYEQYF. CDR3 bases: TGCGCCAGCAGCTTGGCCAGGGGGTACGAGCAGTACTTC.